Here is one T cell receptor (beta chain) with its context. This CDR3 spans 13 amino acids. CDR1 and CDR2 from the germline V gene are MDHEN and SYDVKM. The V end lost 5 bases, the J end lost 8 bases, and 13 bases lay between the germline ends. The repertoire was sequenced with immunoSEQ multiplex PCR; TCRdb's copy has only in-frame clones and lacks some. The sample lists 65,000 to 95,000 clones, around nine tenths occurring once. The source of the sample is a study of OX40 agonist ivuxolimab in advanced cancers. The sample here was CD4+ or CD8+ T cells sorted from blood, taken in a trial of the OX40 agonist ivuxolimab. This rearrangement joins TRBV28 to TRBJ2-1, with a tentative D call TRBD2 (5 bases). This receptor was obtained from an adult with an advanced solid tumor such as melanoma, head and neck, liver or kidney cancer. The CDR3 DNA reads as TGTGCCAGCAGTACCCGATCGAGGGATGAGCAGTTCTTC. It yields the protein CASSTRSRDEQFF.